Listed here are 14 T cell receptor beta chains from one sample, sequenced in a study of blood T cell repertoires in COVID-19. Libraries were prepared by immunoSEQ multiplex PCR; TCRdb keeps only in-frame clonotypes and omits some of them. Of 52,000 or so clones listed, about four fifths are singletons. The sequenced sample consisted of peripheral blood. These receptors all come from a human donor in a cohort sampled during active or convalescent COVID-19.

The chain is built from TRBV11-2 and TRBJ2-2; 7 bases fit TRBD2. J lost 6 bases, V lost 6 bases, and 10 bases had no gene match. The V gene's germline CDR1 is SGHAT and CDR2 FQNNGV. This CDR3 contains 15 residues. The CDR3 is CASRPVGGSAGELFF. CDR3 bases: TGTGCCAGCAGGCCGGTCGGGGGGTCCGCCGGGGAGCTGTTTTTT.

As regards this clone: The junction does not match germline at one end; this may be a read error. V and J are TRBV11-2 and TRBJ2-5, with 8 nucleotides matching TRBD2. The V gene's germline CDR1 is SGHAT and CDR2 FQNNGV. CDR3 length: 14 residues. The CDR3: CASSLEAPRGAQYF. The CDR3 nucleotides are TGTGCCAGCAGCCTAGAGGCACCGCGGGGGGCCCAGTACTTC.

This clone appeared a single time. The chain is built from TRBV30 and TRBJ2-4; possible D gene TRBD2, 5 bases. The CDR3 is made up of 16 amino acids. Germline V lookup: CDR1 GTSNPN, CDR2 SVGIG (reference sequence). The germline V and J ends were trimmed by 0 bases and 0 bases, with 12 bases remaining between them. CDR3 amino acids: CAWSVPGTIAKNIQYF. The CDR3 DNA sequence: TGTGCCTGGAGTGTACCGGGAACTATAGCCAAAAACATTCAGTACTTC.

With respect to this clone: One junction end disagrees with the germline gene, perhaps due to a read error. This chain links TRBV15 with TRBJ1-3; D is unclear. The CDR3 loop spans 13 amino acids. The germline V gene encodes CDR1 LNHNV and CDR2 YYDKDF (reference sequence). CDR3 DNA: TGTGCCACCAGCAAGAGGTCTGAAAACACCATATATTTT. It translates to CATSKRSENTIYF. The full variable domain, in which reference TRBV15 and TRBJ1-3 provide the parts outside the CDR3, is DAMVIQNPRYQVTQFGKPVTLSCSQTLNHNVMYWYQQKSSQAPKLLFHYYDKDFNNEADTPDNFQSRRPNTSFCFLDIRSPGLGDTAMYLCATSKRSENTIYFGEGSWLTVV.

The chain carries TRBV28 and TRBJ2-7; 9 bases are a match to TRBD2. Germline V gene sequence: CDR1 MDHEN, CDR2 SYDVKM. J lost 2 bases, V lost 6 bases, and 8 bases had no gene match. The CDR3 consists of 15 residues. In DNA, the CDR3 is TGTGCCAGCAGCGCTGCTAGCGGGGAAACCTACGAGCAGTACTTC. Its protein is CASSAASGETYEQYF.

The chain links TRBV27 to TRBJ2-3; 12 bases are a match to TRBD2. This CDR3 comprises 16 residues. The V gene end was trimmed by 5 bases and the J gene end by 8 bases; junction bases not matched to a gene: 11. Germline assignment: CDR1 MNHEY and CDR2 SMNVEV (reference sequence). The CDR3 spells CASSHYLAGGRGTQYF. The DNA for the CDR3 is TGTGCCAGCAGTCACTATCTAGCGGGGGGGAGAGGTACGCAGTATTTT.

The chain recombines TRBV3-1 (or the pseudogene TRBV3-2) with TRBJ2-1; D not resolved. The CDR3 is 12 residues long. Between the trimmed V and J ends, which lost 7 bases and 4 bases, there was a span of 8 bases. Germline V CDR1 and CDR2: LGHDT, YNNKEL (reference sequence). The DNA of the CDR3 is TGTGCCAGCATGGCAGATTACAATGAGCAGTTCTTC. As protein: CASMADYNEQFF.

V is TRBV7-2 and J is TRBJ2-6; weak D call: TRBD1 (6 bases). The CDR3 has 16 amino acids. V lost 5 bases to trimming and J lost 4 bases, with 15 bases between them. The germline V gene has CDR1 SGHTA and CDR2 FQGNSA. For the CDR3, the DNA is TGTGCCAGCAGCCTCCATGGGGGCGCCGGGGCCAACGTCCTGACTTTC. It yields the protein CASSLHGGAGANVLTF.

This chain connects TRBV6-4 to TRBJ1-6; 7 bases match TRBD1. The CDR3 has 14 residues. Germline V gene sequence: CDR1 MRHNA, CDR2 SNTAGT. Trimming removed 5 bases from V and 10 bases from J; junction bases left unmatched: 8. The CDR3 loop reads CASSKGGSRSPLHF. CDR3 nucleotides: TGTGCCAGCAGTAAAGGGGGCTCGAGATCACCCCTCCACTTT.

This clone was detected once. V and J are TRBV5-4 and TRBJ2-3, with TRBD2 identical over 8 bases. This CDR3 is built from 16 residues. CDR1 and CDR2 from the germline V gene are SGHNT and YYREEE (reference sequence). Trimming removed 4 bases from V and 5 bases from J; junction bases left unmatched: 12. CDR3 nucleotide sequence: TGTGCCAGCAGCCGTCGGGTGGTCGGGGGGGTAGATACGCAGTATTTT. Its translation is CASSRRVVGGVDTQYF.

This clone was found a few times. The CDR3 DNA reads TGCAGTGCTAGTACCAATGGGGGCCGTGATCAGCCCCAGCATTTT. Residues: CSASTNGGRDQPQHF. The chain employs TRBV20-1 and TRBJ1-5; tentative D call: TRBD1 (6 bases). Trimming shortened V by 3 bases and J by 5 bases, and 17 bases separated the two germline ends. The CDR3 loop spans 15 amino acids. Germline values: CDR1 DFQATT, CDR2 SNEGSKA (reference sequence).

The chain joins TRBV7-9 to TRBJ1-2; the D gene is possibly TRBD1 (5 bases). V was pared by 1 base and J by 5 bases, with 8 bases between. The length of the CDR3 is 13 residues. Germline CDR1 reads SEHNR; CDR2 reads FQNEAQ (reference sequence). The CDR3: CASSLGQIYGYTF. As DNA, the CDR3 is TGTGCCAGCAGCTTAGGACAGATTTATGGCTACACCTTC.

The V and J genes are TRBV2 and TRBJ2-1; the D is unclear. The germline CDR1 and CDR2 sequences are SNHLY and FYNNEI. V was cut by 2 bases and J by 7 bases, with 18 bases left in between. The CDR3 extends over 16 amino acids. The CDR3 sequence is CASSESPQTTWNEQFF. For the CDR3, the DNA is TGTGCCAGCAGTGAATCCCCTCAGACGACTTGGAATGAGCAGTTCTTC.

CDR3 residues: CASSPGQGNSPLHF. CDR3 coding DNA: TGTGCCAGCAGCCCGGGACAGGGAAACTCACCCCTCCACTTT. This chain links TRBV4-2 with TRBJ1-6, with 9 bases fitting TRBD1. The length of the CDR3 is 14 residues. From germline, CDR1 is LGHNA and CDR2 YNFKEQ. Trimming removed 4 bases from V and 10 bases from J; junction bases left unmatched: 5.